A single sample is the source of the 9 T cell receptor beta chains below, sequenced in a study of T cells in Graves' hyperthyroidism and ophthalmopathy. The investigators amplified TCR beta CDR3 regions from RNA transcripts. The study used the HTBI primer set for a first-round RT-PCR of the TCR CDR3. TCRdb recomputed calls from the multiplex PCR reads with MiXCR, one row per CDR3 protein. The sample records about 610,000 distinct CDR3 sequences, roughly 16% being singletons. The sample comprised blood. These TCRs come from a woman aged 40 to 49 with Graves' ophthalmopathy.

This clonotype was recorded a few times. V and J are TRBV7-9 and TRBJ2-7; the D gene is possibly TRBD1 (6 bases). Germline V gives CDR1 SEHNR, CDR2 FQNEAQ (reference sequence). The CDR3 has 13 residues. V was trimmed by 5 bases and J by 5 bases, leaving 13 bases between them. In nucleotides, the CDR3 is TGTGCCAGCAGCGCACAGGGTTGGGACGAGCAGTACTTC. This gives the protein CASSAQGWDEQYF.

This clonotype was seen a few times. The J gene is TRBJ2-2, the V gene TRBV28; TRBD2 matches 8 bases. The V segment lost 6 bases and the J segment 1 base; nucleotides outside the gene matches: 4. The CDR3 runs 15 residues. CDR1 is MDHEN and CDR2 is SYDVKM in the germline V gene. CDR3 in amino acids: CASRTGTRNTGELFF. DNA of the CDR3: TGTGCCAGCAGAACCGGGACTAGGAACACCGGGGAGCTGTTTTTT.

Many counts were recorded for this clonotype. The J gene is TRBJ2-7, the V gene TRBV11-2; D is ambiguous. The CDR3 loop spans 13 amino acids. CDR1 and CDR2 from the germline V gene are SGHAT and FQNNGV. Trimming took off 5 bases at V and 2 bases at J, with 10 bases between the two ends. The CDR3 sequence: CASSPYSTYEQYF. Written as DNA, the CDR3 is TGTGCCAGCAGCCCCTACTCGACCTACGAGCAGTACTTC.

This clonotype has a count of ten or more. The V gene is TRBV12-3 or TRBV12-4, the J gene TRBJ1-4; D gene ambiguous. The length of the CDR3 is 11 residues. The V end lost 6 bases, the J end lost 6 bases, and 5 bases lay between the germline ends. CDR3 loop: CASSRDEKLFF. The CDR3 nucleotides read TGTGCCAGCAGCCGAGATGAAAAACTGTTTTTT.

The V and J genes are TRBV20-1 and TRBJ2-3, with TRBD2 matching over 12 bases. This CDR3 is 15 amino acids long. J gave up 3 bases and V 5 bases, and 6 bases lay outside the gene matches. In germline, CDR1 is DFQATT, CDR2 SNEGSKA (reference sequence). Here the CDR3 reads CSAPRTSGVTDTQYF. In nucleotides, the CDR3 is TGCAGTGCTCCGCGGACTAGCGGGGTGACAGATACGCAGTATTTT.

In this sample, this clonotype turned up a few times. The V and J genes are TRBV7-2 and TRBJ2-3, with no clear D. The ends were cut back, 1 base at V and 11 bases at J, with 7 bases in the middle. CDR3 size: 11 residues. The germline gives CDR1 SGHTA, CDR2 FQGNSA. CDR3 sequence (DNA): TGTGCCAGCAGCTTAGGGTGGGTGCAGTATTTT. Amino acid sequence: CASSLGWVQYF.

The sample holds a few counts of this clonotype. One end of the junction varies from germline; a read error may be responsible. The CDR3 DNA is TGCAGTGCTAGTCGACTAGCGAGCAAAGATACGCAGTATTTT. It codes for CSASRLASKDTQYF. The chain is built from TRBV20-1 and TRBJ2-3; 8 bases are a match to TRBD2. The CDR3 covers 14 residues. Germline V gene sequence: CDR1 DFQATT, CDR2 SNEGSKA (reference sequence).

V usage is TRBV3-1 and J usage is TRBJ1-5; 7 bases align to TRBD1. Germline V lookup: CDR1 LGHDT, CDR2 YNNKEL (reference sequence). CDR3 length equals 16 residues. V shed 3 bases, J shed 4 bases, and the junction held 9 bases outside the gene matches. CDR3 in amino acids: CASSHPRGKSNQPQHF. The CDR3 DNA is TGTGCCAGCAGCCATCCCAGGGGGAAGAGTAATCAGCCCCAGCATTTT.

This clonotype occurred many times. This chain joins TRBV11-2 and TRBJ2-1; 8 bases fit TRBD2. V lost 4 bases to trimming and J lost 6 bases; unmatched junction nucleotides: 5. From germline, CDR1 is SGHAT and CDR2 FQNNGV. The CDR3 is made up of 14 amino acids. The CDR3 bases are TGTGCCAGCAGCTCAGCGGGGGCCGGCAATGAGCAGTTCTTC. Residues: CASSSAGAGNEQFF.